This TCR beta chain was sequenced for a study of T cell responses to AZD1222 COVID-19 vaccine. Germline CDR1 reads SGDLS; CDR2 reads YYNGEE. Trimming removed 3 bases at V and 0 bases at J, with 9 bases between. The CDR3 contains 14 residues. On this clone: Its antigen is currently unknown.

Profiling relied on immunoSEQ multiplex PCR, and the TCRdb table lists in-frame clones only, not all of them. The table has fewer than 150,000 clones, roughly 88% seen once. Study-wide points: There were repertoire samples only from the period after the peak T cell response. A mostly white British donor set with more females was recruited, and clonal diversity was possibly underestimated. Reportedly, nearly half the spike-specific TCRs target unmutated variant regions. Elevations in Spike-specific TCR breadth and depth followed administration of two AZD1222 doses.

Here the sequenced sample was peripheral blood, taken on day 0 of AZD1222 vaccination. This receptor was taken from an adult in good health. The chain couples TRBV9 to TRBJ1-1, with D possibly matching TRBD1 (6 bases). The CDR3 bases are TGTGCCAGCAGCGCTCAGGGGATGAACACTGAAGCTTTCTTT. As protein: CASSAQGMNTEAFF.